Listed here are 21 T cell receptor beta chains from one sample, sequenced in a study of T-cell reconstitution after alpha-beta-depleted transplantation in children. Molecular barcoding with unique molecular identifiers was used for the TCRbeta library. TCRdb reprocessed the PCR reads with MiXCR, giving one entry per CDR3 protein. Of hundreds of thousands of distinct CDR3 sequences detected, roughly 11% appear once; the ten largest clones hold 28%. The sequencing here drew on PBMCs, taken before TCRalphabeta/CD19-depleted stem cell transplant. These receptors came from a child under two years old with acute myeloid leukemia, due to receive a stem cell transplant.

This clonotype was counted many times. V gene TRBV20-1 combines with J gene TRBJ1-3, with D tentatively TRBD1 (6 bases). This CDR3 spans 15 amino acids. Looked up from germline, CDR1 is DFQATT and CDR2 is SNEGSKA (reference sequence). V lost 6 bases and J lost 3, with 18 bases in between. CDR3 in DNA: TGCAGTGCCCGGAACAGGGATTCTCGTGGAAACACCATATATTTT. Translated: CSARNRDSRGNTIYF.

The J gene is TRBJ1-1, the V gene TRBV19; D possibly corresponds to TRBD1 (5 bases). V was trimmed by 4 bases and J by 1 base, leaving 16 bases between them. The V gene's germline CDR1 is LNHDA and CDR2 SQIVND (reference sequence). The CDR3 covers 16 residues. CDR3 loop: CASSTPRQRRNTEAFF. In DNA form, the CDR3 reads TGTGCCAGTAGTACCCCTCGACAGAGAAGGAACACTGAAGCTTTCTTT.

Many counts were recorded for this clonotype. The rearrangement links TRBV20-1 to TRBJ2-1, with D perhaps TRBD2 (5 bases). There are 13 residues in the CDR3. Germline CDR1 and CDR2: DFQATT and SNEGSKA (reference sequence). Trimming took off 7 bases at V and 4 bases at J, with 14 bases between the two ends. The CDR3, as DNA: TGCAGTGAACTAAGGGCGGGTTACAATGAGCAGTTCTTC. It is translated as CSELRAGYNEQFF.

This clonotype was seen many times. The CDR3 region has the DNA TGTGCCAGCAGCTTTATATTACTCCGGGACAGGGCCAACGAGCAGTACTTC. Its translation: CASSFILLRDRANEQYF. The chain recombines TRBV11-2 with TRBJ2-7, with 9 bases lining up with TRBD1. CDR3 length: 17 amino acids. Germline trimming cut 3 bases from V and 5 bases from J; bases unmatched to any gene: 14. Germline CDR1 reads SGHAT; CDR2 reads FQNNGV.

This clonotype was detected ten times or more. This rearrangement joins TRBV11-2 to TRBJ1-1; D may be TRBD1 (5 bases). The germline V and J ends were trimmed by 4 bases and 1 base, with 7 bases remaining between them. Per germline, CDR1 SGHAT and CDR2 FQNNGV. The CDR3 totals 13 residues. CDR3 in amino acids: CASSWDGNTEAFF. The DNA of the CDR3 is TGTGCCAGCAGCTGGGACGGGAACACTGAAGCTTTCTTT.

This clonotype was seen many times. This chain joins TRBV5-4 and TRBJ2-7; weak D call: TRBD1 (8 bases). Deletions cut 4 bases from V and 3 bases from J, with 20 bases between. Germline assignment: CDR1 SGHNT and CDR2 YYREEE (reference sequence). CDR3 length: 16 residues. The CDR3 DNA reads TGTGCCAGCAGCCCCGGGGAGGGCAGGGGGCTCTACGAGCAGTACTTC. It encodes CASSPGEGRGLYEQYF.

This clonotype was seen at least ten times. V is TRBV28 and J is TRBJ1-3; weak D call: TRBD1 (6 bases). V was clipped by 6 bases and J by 3 bases, with 15 bases between them. The germline CDR1 and CDR2 sequences are MDHEN and SYDVKM. The CDR3 extends over 15 amino acids. The CDR3 DNA reads TGTGCCAGCAGACCCCCGGGGGGCAGTGGAAACACCATATATTTT. It yields the protein CASRPPGGSGNTIYF.

The chain recombines TRBV27 with TRBJ2-7; 9 bases match TRBD2. The CDR3 covers 15 residues. The V gene end was trimmed by 0 bases and the J gene end by 5 bases; junction bases not matched to a gene: 5. Germline CDR1 MNHEY, CDR2 SMNVEV (reference sequence). The CDR3 DNA sequence: TGTGCCAGCAGTTTATCGCTAGCGGGGCCCGACGAGCAGTACTTC. Its translation: CASSLSLAGPDEQYF.

This clonotype was counted many times. This chain connects TRBV4-2 to TRBJ1-3; 9 bases fit TRBD1. The length of the CDR3 is 16 residues. The V gene's germline CDR1 is LGHNA and CDR2 YNFKEQ. V lost 0 bases, J lost 5 bases, and 5 bases stayed unmatched. As DNA, the CDR3 is TGTGCCAGCAGCCAAGACTGGGGGACAGGGAGAAACACCATATATTTT. Translating it yields CASSQDWGTGRNTIYF.

The rearrangement uses TRBV29-1 and TRBJ2-3; 8 bases agree with TRBD2. V was pared by 5 bases and J by 4 bases, with 11 bases of the junction left unmatched. CDR1 and CDR2 from the germline V gene are SQVTM and ANQGSEA. CDR3 size: 15 residues. DNA of the CDR3: TGCAGCGTTAGGAAGCGGGAGACCCCCCCAGATACGCAGTATTTT. As protein: CSVRKRETPPDTQYF.

This clonotype occurred many times. The chain recombines TRBV12-3 or TRBV12-4 with TRBJ2-1; D possibly corresponds to TRBD2 (6 bases). V dropped 6 bases and J dropped 4 bases, with 19 bases sitting between them. CDR3 length equals 16 residues. The CDR3 reads CASSPRGGTLYNEQFF. The CDR3, as DNA: TGTGCCAGCAGCCCGCGGGGCGGGACCCTATACAATGAGCAGTTCTTC.

This clonotype was picked up many times. CDR3 sequence (DNA): TGTGCTGGAGCCTCGCAAGAGACCCAGTACTTC. As protein: CAGASQETQYF. The chain combines TRBV2 with TRBJ2-5; no firm D call. CDR3 length equals 11 residues. Germline assignment: CDR1 SNHLY and CDR2 FYNNEI.

This clonotype was found many times. The gene calls are TRBV5-1 and TRBJ1-5; D remains unclear. Trimming removed 0 bases at V and 7 bases at J, with 11 bases between. Germline V CDR1 and CDR2: SGHRS, YFSETQ. There are 14 residues in the CDR3. The DNA for the CDR3 is TGCGCCAGCAGCTTGGAAGGGTCAAGGCAGCCCCAGCATTTT. Translation gives CASSLEGSRQPQHF.

This clonotype was counted many times. V gene TRBV5-1 combines with J gene TRBJ2-2; D is undetermined. V was clipped by 4 bases and J by 4 bases, with 8 bases between them. This CDR3 has 13 residues. Germline V lookup: CDR1 SGHRS, CDR2 YFSETQ. The CDR3, as DNA: TGCGCCAGCAGCCCTAGGCCCACCGGGGAGCTGTTTTTT. Translation gives CASSPRPTGELFF. The variable domain in full, completed from reference TRBV5-1 and TRBJ2-2, reads KAGVTQTPRYLIKTRGQQVTLSCSPISGHRSVSWYQQTPGQGLQFLFEYFSETQRNKGNFPGRFSGRQFSNSRSEMNVSTLELGDSALYLCASSPRPTGELFFGEGSRLTVL.

This clonotype was seen at least ten times. The rearrangement links TRBV9 to TRBJ2-1; D might be TRBD2 (6 bases). Germline values: CDR1 SGDLS, CDR2 YYNGEE. Between the trimmed V and J ends, which lost 6 bases and 4 bases, there was a span of 20 bases. CDR3 length: 16 amino acids. This CDR3 reads CASTPGTSTRYNEQFF. The CDR3 coding sequence is TGTGCCAGCACCCCCGGGACTTCCACGCGATACAATGAGCAGTTCTTC.

This clonotype has a handful of counts. V usage is TRBV5-6 and J usage is TRBJ2-1; D perhaps matches TRBD1 (6 bases). The CDR3 loop spans 14 amino acids. V lost 3 bases and J lost 10, with 17 bases in between. Germline CDR1 SGHDT, CDR2 YYEEEE. CDR3 in DNA: TGTGCCAGCAGCTCCCCAGGGGTGGCCGACGAGCAGTTCTTC. This encodes CASSSPGVADEQFF.

Ten or more counts support this clonotype. The chain links TRBV29-1 to TRBJ2-5; no reliable D call. Germline CDR1 and CDR2: SQVTM and ANQGSEA. The CDR3 consists of 11 residues. Trimming cost V 5 bases and J 4 bases, with 8 bases left between them. CDR3 residues: CSVQNRETQYF. The CDR3, as DNA: TGCAGCGTTCAAAACAGAGAGACCCAGTACTTC.

At least ten counts were recorded for this clonotype. The chain uses TRBV7-6 and TRBJ2-7; TRBD2 agrees at 8 bases. The CDR3 loop spans 16 amino acids. The V and J ends lost 2 bases and 1 base, in that order; junction bases with no gene match: 7. Germline values: CDR1 SGHVS, CDR2 FNYEAQ. CDR3 sequence: CASSLSGGRPSYEQYF. CDR3 DNA sequence: TGTGCCAGCAGCTTAAGTGGCGGGAGGCCTTCCTACGAGCAGTACTTC.

This clonotype occurred many times. The genes are TRBV7-9 and TRBJ1-1, with unresolved D. The CDR3 spans 14 residues. The V end was cut by 2 bases, the J end by 1 base, with 8 bases between. Germline values: CDR1 SEHNR, CDR2 FQNEAQ (reference sequence). The DNA for the CDR3 is TGTGCCAGCAGCTTACTGGGAACGAACACTGAAGCTTTCTTT. This codes for CASSLLGTNTEAFF.

As for this clonotype: The germline gene is not matched at one end of the junction; a read error may be the cause. The chain uses TRBV2 and TRBJ2-2; D perhaps matches TRBD2 (5 bases). Germline V CDR1 and CDR2: SNHLY, FYNNEI. The length of the CDR3 is 15 residues. CDR3 nucleotide sequence: TGTGCCAGCACCCGGGCGGTAGCGAACATCGGGGAGCTGTTTTTT. It yields the protein CASTRAVANIGELFF.

At least ten counts were recorded for this clonotype. The chain recombines TRBV20-1 with TRBJ2-5; TRBD2 agrees at 10 bases. Germline lookup yields CDR1 DFQATT and CDR2 SNEGSKA (reference sequence). The V segment lost 6 bases and the J segment 5 bases; nucleotides outside the gene matches: 12. This CDR3 is 15 amino acids long. The chain's CDR3 is CSAYLLAGLRETQYF. The CDR3 DNA sequence: TGCAGTGCGTACCTACTAGCGGGACTTAGGGAGACCCAGTACTTC.